The 24 T cell receptor beta chains below all came from one sample that was sequenced in a study of vaccination effects on CD4 cells after COVID-19. TCRdb's copy holds only in-frame clones and misses some; the assay was immunoSEQ multiplex PCR. In the table there are tens of thousands of clones, roughly four fifths of which are singletons. These receptors have no identified antigens. Viral peptide pool expansion of antigen-specific CD4+ T cells preceded sequencing in the ViraFEST assay. With more than 9 days of culture completed, CD4+ T cells were isolated. Each participant was given two doses of one vaccine (BNT162b2 or mRNA-1273). The source was CD4+ T cells from PBMCs cultured with HCoV-229E spike peptides, collected after COVID-19 vaccination. Receptors were obtained from a human donor who received a COVID-19 vaccine.

This clone was seen only a few times. The chain links TRBV2 to TRBJ1-5, with a tentative D call TRBD1 (5 bases). CDR1 and CDR2 (germline): SNHLY, FYNNEI. Trimming took off 7 bases at V and 4 bases at J, with 23 bases between the two ends. The CDR3 is 17 residues long. The CDR3 is CASTSTASGTLNQPQHF. The CDR3 coding sequence is TGTGCCAGCACGTCAACGGCGAGCGGGACTCTGAATCAGCCCCAGCATTTT.

This clone was seen a handful of times. This sequence joins TRBV7-9 and TRBJ1-2; TRBD1 is a possible D gene (6 bases). Per the germline V gene, CDR1 is SEHNR and CDR2 is FQNEAQ (reference sequence). The V gene lost 2 bases and the J gene lost 4 bases, with 14 bases spanning the gap. CDR3 size: 15 residues. CDR3 in DNA: TGTGCCAGCAGCTTATCGAGGACAGAGCTCTATGGCTACACCTTC. This sequence encodes CASSLSRTELYGYTF.

The chain's CDR3 is CASSEGTGSTNYGYTF. The CDR3 DNA reads as TGCGCCAGCAGTGAGGGGACAGGGTCTACCAACTATGGCTACACCTTC. This chain uses TRBV10-2 with TRBJ1-2; 9 bases agree with TRBD1. The CDR3 runs 16 residues. V dropped 2 bases and J dropped 2; count of bases not matched to a gene: 6. Germline CDR1 and CDR2: WSHSY and SAAADI.

This chain uses TRBV5-1 with TRBJ2-1; D remains ambiguous. The germline V and J ends were trimmed by 0 bases and 2 bases, with 9 bases remaining between them. The germline V gene encodes CDR1 SGHRS and CDR2 YFSETQ. CDR3 size: 15 residues. The CDR3 here is CASSLVETAYNEQFF. The CDR3 DNA is TGCGCCAGCAGCTTGGTTGAGACGGCCTACAATGAGCAGTTCTTC.

V and J are TRBV19 and TRBJ2-1; the match to TRBD1 covers 8 bases. Germline loops: CDR1 LNHDA, CDR2 SQIVND (reference sequence). V lost 2 bases to trimming and J lost 8 bases; unmatched junction nucleotides: 8. This CDR3 is built from 15 residues. The CDR3 DNA follows: TGTGCCAGTAGTATATTTGGACAGGGTTATGATGAGCAGTTCTTC. It is translated as CASSIFGQGYDEQFF.

The genes are TRBV11-2 and TRBJ2-7; D not certain. Deletions cut 5 bases from V and 0 bases from J, with 11 bases between. The CDR3 covers 14 residues. Germline CDR1 SGHAT, CDR2 FQNNGV. The CDR3 reads CASSPLRTSYEQYF. As DNA, the CDR3 is TGTGCCAGCAGCCCGCTTAGGACCTCCTACGAGCAGTACTTC. Using reference TRBV11-2 and TRBJ2-7 for the parts outside the CDR3, the full variable domain is EAGVAQSPRYKIIEKRQSVAFWCNPISGHATLYWYQQILGQGPKLLIQFQNNGVVDDSQLPKDRFSAERLKGVDSTLKIQPAKLEDSAVYLCASSPLRTSYEQYFGPGTRLTVT.

This clone showed up just once. The chain couples TRBV29-1 to TRBJ2-2; no firm D call. V was shortened by 8 bases and J by 2 bases, with 15 bases between the two germline ends. The CDR3 runs 14 residues. Germline lookup yields CDR1 SQVTM and CDR2 ANQGSEA. The CDR3 sequence is CSSSTPGNTGELFF. DNA of the CDR3: TGCAGCTCGTCTACTCCGGGTAACACCGGGGAGCTGTTTTTT.

The gene calls are TRBV10-3 and TRBJ1-5, with D perhaps TRBD1 (6 bases). Trimming removed 3 bases from V and 5 bases from J, with 11 bases in between. Germline CDR1 reads ENHRY; CDR2 reads SYGVKD. CDR3 length: 14 residues. CDR3 coding DNA: TGTGCCATCAGTGACACCACAGGGCATCAGCCCCAGCATTTT. Translation gives CAISDTTGHQPQHF.

The rearrangement joins TRBV7-2 to TRBJ2-7; possible D gene TRBD2, 6 bases. The CDR3 length is 16 residues. The V end was cut by 1 base, the J end by 4 bases, with 17 bases between. CDR1 and CDR2 (germline): SGHTA, FQGNSA. The CDR3 spells CASSLGSGVTPYEQYF. CDR3 in DNA: TGTGCCAGCAGCTTAGGTAGCGGAGTCACCCCTTACGAGCAGTACTTC.

J is TRBJ1-3 and V is TRBV4-1; 8 positions agree with TRBD1. Germline assignment: CDR1 MGHRA and CDR2 YSYEKL. The CDR3 is 18 residues long. The junction had 11 bases not matched to a gene; V was cut back by 4 bases and J by 0 bases. Here the CDR3 reads CASSPEGTGESSGNTIYF. The CDR3 DNA follows: TGCGCCAGCAGCCCTGAGGGGACAGGAGAAAGCTCTGGAAACACCATATATTTT.

The rearrangement uses TRBV6-5 and TRBJ2-1; D gene uncertain. Germline V CDR1 and CDR2: MNHEY, SVGAGI. The CDR3 is 13 residues long. V gave up 2 bases and J gave up 5 bases, with 7 bases separating them. CDR3 residues: CASSYPTHNEQFF. CDR3 DNA sequence: TGTGCCAGCAGTTACCCTACTCACAATGAGCAGTTCTTC.

This clone showed up just a few times. The CDR3 loop reads CASSQAPTGNGQPQHF. The CDR3 DNA is TGCGCCAGCAGCCAAGCTCCAACAGGTAATGGTCAGCCCCAGCATTTT. The V gene is TRBV4-1, the J gene TRBJ1-5; D perhaps matches TRBD1 (5 bases). The CDR3 consists of 16 residues. V gave up 1 base and J gave up 6 bases, with 16 bases separating them. In germline, CDR1 is MGHRA, CDR2 YSYEKL.

The CDR3 reads CATSFRQGAYISNGYTF. The CDR3 DNA sequence: TGTGCCACCAGCTTTCGACAGGGGGCCTATATATCGAATGGCTACACCTTC. The chain couples TRBV15 to TRBJ1-2; the match to TRBD1 covers 10 bases. Trimming removed 5 bases from V and 6 bases from J; junction bases left unmatched: 15. CDR1 is LNHNV and CDR2 is YYDKDF in the germline V gene (reference sequence). The CDR3 runs to 17 residues.

This clone has only a few counts. This chain connects TRBV27 to TRBJ2-1, with 10 bases matching TRBD1. V trimming: 8 bases; J trimming: 0 bases; junction bases outside the gene matches: 13. Germline CDR1 reads MNHEY; CDR2 reads SMNVEV (reference sequence). The CDR3 is 18 amino acids. CDR3 loop: CASAAGTGAISSYNEQFF. CDR3 DNA: TGTGCCAGCGCAGCCGGGACAGGGGCTATAAGCTCCTACAATGAGCAGTTCTTC.

The chain recombines TRBV7-9 with TRBJ1-6; TRBD1 agrees at 7 bases. The germline CDR1 and CDR2 sequences are SEHNR and FQNEAQ (reference sequence). This CDR3 comprises 14 residues. Trimming at V came to 5 bases and at J to 7 bases, leaving 5 bases not matched to a gene. CDR3 sequence reads: CASSGGTANSPLHF. In DNA, the CDR3 is TGTGCCAGCAGCGGGGGGACAGCCAATTCACCCCTCCACTTT.

This clone has only a few counts. The J gene is TRBJ2-2, the V gene TRBV6-5; TRBD2 is a possible D gene (6 bases). Germline V gene lookup returns CDR1 MNHEY and CDR2 SVGAGI. The CDR3 is 15 residues long. V was trimmed by 8 bases and J by 5 bases, leaving 18 bases between them. The CDR3 loop is CASSMPAGATGELFF. In DNA, the CDR3 is TGTGCCAGCTCCATGCCAGCGGGTGCTACCGGGGAGCTGTTTTTT.

This clone has a handful of counts. This chain connects TRBV10-1 to TRBJ1-5, with 7 nucleotides matching TRBD1. V was clipped by 7 bases and J by 5 bases; unmatched bases: 8. CDR1 WNHNN and CDR2 SYGVQD come from the germline V gene (reference sequence). The CDR3 consists of 14 residues. In DNA, the CDR3 is TGCGCCAGCAACTTAACAGGGGAACATCAGCCCCAGCATTTT. Protein product: CASNLTGEHQPQHF.

The V gene is TRBV6-4, the J gene TRBJ2-3; D is ambiguous. The germline CDR1 and CDR2 sequences are MRHNA and SNTAGT. The CDR3 extends over 14 amino acids. Trimming took 0 bases from V and 4 from J, leaving 8 bases between them. The CDR3 coding sequence is TGTGCCAGCAGTGACTCGATCGGCGCAGATACGCAGTATTTT. Encoded protein: CASSDSIGADTQYF.

The CDR3 DNA follows: TGTGCCAGCAGCGGTCCGGGACAGATTAATGAAAAACTGTTTTTT. Translation gives CASSGPGQINEKLFF. The rearrangement uses TRBV5-6 and TRBJ1-4; 7 nucleotides line up with TRBD1. V lost 4 bases and J lost 4; bases outside the gene matches: 7. Looked up from germline, CDR1 is SGHDT and CDR2 is YYEEEE. CDR3 length equals 15 residues. Combining the CDR3 with reference TRBV5-6 and TRBJ1-4 gives the whole variable domain DAGVTQSPTHLIKTRGQQVTLRCSPKSGHDTVSWYQQALGQGPQFIFQYYEEEERQRGNFPDRFSGHQFPNYSSELNVNALLLGDSALYLCASSGPGQINEKLFFGSGTQLSVL.

The rearrangement links TRBV19 to TRBJ1-5; D is unclear. The germline CDR1 and CDR2 sequences are LNHDA and SQIVND (reference sequence). This CDR3 is 18 amino acids long. V shed 3 bases and J shed 0 bases, with 18 bases lying between them. CDR3 nucleotides: TGTGCCAGTAGTATTGGTGAGCCGACCCTATATAGCAATCAGCCCCAGCATTTT. Translating it yields CASSIGEPTLYSNQPQHF.

The chain's CDR3 is CASSTRASGRETQYF. The CDR3 DNA reads as TGTGCCAGCAGCACCCGAGCTTCGGGTCGAGAGACCCAGTACTTC. The chain carries TRBV3-1 (or the pseudogene TRBV3-2) and TRBJ2-5; no clear D. The V gene lost 5 bases and the J gene lost 4 bases, with 17 bases spanning the gap. This CDR3 is 15 amino acids long. The germline gives CDR1 LGHDT, CDR2 YNNKEL (reference sequence).

The chain carries TRBV10-3 and TRBJ2-1; a possible D gene is TRBD1 (5 bases). The CDR3 totals 12 residues. Trimming shortened V by 6 bases and J by 8 bases, and 11 bases separated the two germline ends. The germline V gene has CDR1 ENHRY and CDR2 SYGVKD. This chain's CDR3 is CAIRNEGDEQFF. Here the CDR3 DNA reads TGTGCCATCAGGAACGAAGGGGATGAGCAGTTCTTC.

This chain uses TRBV6-5 with TRBJ1-1; maybe TRBD1 (6 bases). Looked up from germline, CDR1 is MNHEY and CDR2 is SVGAGI. This CDR3 has 13 residues. V was trimmed by 7 bases and J by 6 bases, leaving 15 bases between them. The CDR3 coding sequence is TGTGCCAGCACGCTGAAGGGGGGCGCTGAAGCTTTCTTT. It yields the protein CASTLKGGAEAFF.

The chain joins TRBV5-4 to TRBJ1-2, with D hard to call. Germline V lookup: CDR1 SGHNT, CDR2 YYREEE (reference sequence). The CDR3 extends over 14 amino acids. V lost 5 bases to trimming and J lost 3 bases, with 14 bases between them. CDR3 sequence reads: CASRLSLTDYGYTF. The CDR3 nucleotides are TGTGCCAGCAGGCTCTCACTAACAGACTATGGCTACACCTTC.